This T cell receptor beta chain was sequenced for a study of Graves' ophthalmopathy and Graves' hyperthyroidism. CDR3 regions of TCR beta were amplified from RNA transcripts. The workflow started with a first-round RT-PCR run with HTBI primers and then moved on to a second-round multiplex PCR. TCRdb reprocessed the multiplex PCR reads with MiXCR, giving one entry per CDR3 protein. The repertoire consists of about 410,000 distinct CDR3 sequences, with approximately 16% occurring once and the leading ten covering 1.6%. This clonotype was counted ten times or more. V lost 0 bases to trimming and J lost 4 bases, with 21 bases between them. Germline V gene sequence: CDR1 MGHRA, CDR2 YSYEKL. This CDR3 is built from 18 residues.

The source is a woman younger than 35 with Graves' ophthalmopathy. Specimen: peripheral blood. This chain joins TRBV4-1 and TRBJ2-5; perhaps TRBD1 as D (6 bases). CDR3 in DNA: TGCGCCAGCAGCCAAGATCCGGTCCGGGACACCGGTCGAGAGACCCAGTACTTC. Encoded protein: CASSQDPVRDTGRETQYF.